One sample yielded the 6 T cell receptor beta chains listed below, sequenced in a study of T-cell reconstitution after alpha-beta-depleted transplantation in children. For TCRbeta, the library was prepared with unique molecular identifiers. MiXCR was run by TCRdb on the PCR reads, yielding one entry per CDR3 protein. The sample holds some 240,000 distinct CDR3 sequences, approximately 9.8% seen once. The sequencing used PBMCs from the stem cell graft donor, collected from the stem cell graft. The receptors were gathered from a human donor who donated a stem cell graft to a child with SCID.

There are many counts of this clonotype. The chain has TRBV20-1 and TRBJ2-3; 12 positions agree with TRBD2. Losses at the gene ends were 5 bases for V and 2 bases for J; bases not matched to a gene: 8. The CDR3 contains 16 residues. Germline V gene sequence: CDR1 DFQATT, CDR2 SNEGSKA (reference sequence). CDR3 DNA sequence: TGCAGTGCTCGCTTACTAGCGGGGGGAACCACAGATACGCAGTATTTT. This translates into CSARLLAGGTTDTQYF.

This clonotype was detected ten times or more. The chain carries TRBV6-1 and TRBJ2-3; 10 bases fit TRBD1. CDR3 length: 17 residues. The V gene end was trimmed by 6 bases and the J gene end by 5 bases; junction bases not matched to a gene: 14. Germline assignment: CDR1 MNHNS and CDR2 SASEGT. This CDR3 is CASSPTSGQGFRDTQYF. The CDR3 DNA reads as TGTGCCAGCAGCCCTACCTCGGGACAGGGGTTTAGAGATACGCAGTATTTT.

In this sample, this clonotype turned up many times. The V call is TRBV20-1, the J call TRBJ2-1; no clear D. Germline V gene data show CDR1 as DFQATT and CDR2 as SNEGSKA (reference sequence). V lost 6 bases and J 4 bases, leaving 10 bases between the germline ends. This CDR3 comprises 12 residues. CDR3 sequence reads: CSALDPYNEQFF. The CDR3 DNA follows: TGCAGTGCCCTCGACCCTTACAATGAGCAGTTCTTC.

This clonotype was found many times. V usage is TRBV2 and J usage is TRBJ2-1; TRBD2 might be the D (5 bases). Trimming pared 8 bases from V and 12 bases from J, leaving 14 bases between. In germline, CDR1 is SNHLY, CDR2 FYNNEI. CDR3 length: 11 amino acids. CDR3 nucleotides: TGTGCCAGCGTGGAGCTAGCCCTGCAGTTCTTC. It encodes CASVELALQFF.

This chain connects TRBV11-2 to TRBJ2-2; TRBD1 matches at 7 bases. The CDR3 contains 15 residues. CDR1 is SGHAT and CDR2 is FQNNGV in the germline V gene. Unmatched junction bases numbered 2, after V lost 3 bases and J lost 1 base. The CDR3 coding sequence is TGTGCCAGCAGCTTGAGGACAGGGAACACCGGGGAGCTGTTTTTT. It translates to CASSLRTGNTGELFF.

The V call is TRBV5-1, the J call TRBJ1-4, with D hard to call. The germline V and J ends were trimmed by 4 bases and 0 bases, with 13 bases remaining between them. The CDR3 sequence is 16 residues long. CDR1 and CDR2 (germline): SGHRS, YFSETQ. CDR3 in amino acids: CASSPGPVTTNEKLFF. CDR3 DNA sequence: TGCGCCAGCAGCCCAGGACCAGTTACAACTAATGAAAAACTGTTTTTT.